One sample yielded the 21 T cell receptor beta chains listed below, sequenced in a study of metastatic and nonmetastatic thyroid tumors. Patients had received no treatment of any kind before thyroid surgery. From the PCR reads, TCRdb re-called clones with MiXCR. The sample consists of about 22,000 clones, 23% of them appearing once. Sequenced input: blood. These receptors were collected from a male donor with papillary thyroid cancer or a benign thyroid nodule (not recorded which). Some clones in this sample may be carry-over from other donors' samples.

Ten or more counts support this clone. The V gene is TRBV30, the J gene TRBJ1-5, with 9 bases lining up with TRBD1. This CDR3 is 13 amino acids long. Germline V gene lookup returns CDR1 GTSNPN and CDR2 SVGIG (reference sequence). V dropped 4 bases and J dropped 4; count of bases not matched to a gene: 2. The CDR3 spells CAWTGQGNQPQHF. The CDR3, as DNA: TGTGCCTGGACCGGACAGGGGAATCAGCCCCAGCATTTT.

This clone was picked up many times. This chain uses TRBV14 with TRBJ1-2, with 7 bases matching TRBD1. This CDR3 spans 17 amino acids. CDR1 and CDR2 from the germline V gene are SGHDN and FVKESK. Trimming cost V 0 bases and J 8 bases; bases outside gene matches: 15. The CDR3 DNA follows: TGTGCCAGCAGCCAAGATCCCACCGAGACAGGGATTCAAGGCTACACCTTC. This gives the protein CASSQDPTETGIQGYTF.

This clone was seen a handful of times. CDR3 protein: CASSTQGADYGYTF. CDR3 sequence (DNA): TGTGCCAGTAGTACGCAGGGGGCGGACTATGGCTACACCTTC. The chain combines TRBV19 with TRBJ1-2, with 8 positions matching TRBD1. The CDR3 covers 14 residues. V lost 4 bases and J lost 3; bases outside the gene matches: 4. Looked up from germline, CDR1 is LNHDA and CDR2 is SQIVND (reference sequence).

This clone ranks as medium-sized. The genes are TRBV24-1 and TRBJ2-1; D ambiguous. Germline CDR1 reads KGHDR; CDR2 reads SFDVKD. Trimming stripped 4 bases from V and 1 base from J, with 4 bases between. CDR3 length: 13 residues. CDR3 protein: CATSEGSYNEQFF. DNA of the CDR3: TGTGCCACCAGTGAGGGGTCCTACAATGAGCAGTTCTTC.

Details on this clone: This may arise from a read error, as a much more abundant clone is one base away. The CDR3 DNA is TGTGCCAGCAGCTTAGTGTCGGGTTTATCCTACGAGCAGTACTTC. Amino acids: CASSLVSGLSYEQYF. The gene calls are TRBV11-2 and TRBJ2-7; D gene unclear. Per the germline V gene, CDR1 is SGHAT and CDR2 is FQNNGV. Trimming removed 1 base at V and 1 base at J, with 11 bases between. CDR3 size: 15 residues.

This clone came up a few times. The chain carries TRBV6-1 and TRBJ1-6; D may be TRBD1 (6 bases). CDR1 is MNHNS, CDR2 SASEGT, per germline. This CDR3 is 15 amino acids long. Trimming cost V 8 bases and J 5 bases, with 16 bases left between them. The CDR3 is CASGGGPENNSPLHF. Written as DNA, the CDR3 is TGTGCCAGCGGCGGGGGGCCAGAGAATAATTCACCCCTCCACTTT.

This clone was seen at least ten times. The V call is TRBV2, the J call TRBJ2-5; 7 bases line up with TRBD2. From germline, CDR1 is SNHLY and CDR2 FYNNEI. The CDR3 is 16 residues long. V lost 3 bases to trimming and J lost 2 bases; unmatched junction nucleotides: 9. The CDR3 reads CASSDPGAGIQETQYF. As DNA, the CDR3 is TGTGCCAGCAGTGACCCTGGAGCGGGGATACAAGAGACCCAGTACTTC. Full variable domain (remainder filled in from reference TRBV2 and TRBJ2-5): EPEVTQTPSHQVTQMGQEVILRCVPISNHLYFYWYRQILGQKVEFLVSFYNNEISEKSEIFDDQFSVERPDGSNFTLKIRSTKLEDSAMYFCASSDPGAGIQETQYFGPGTRLLVL.

The chain uses TRBV7-7 and TRBJ2-3; a weak D match, TRBD1 (6 bases). The CDR3 runs 14 residues. Germline loops: CDR1 SSHAT, CDR2 FNYEAQ (reference sequence). Deletions cut 2 bases from V and 3 bases from J, with 9 bases between. The CDR3 sequence: CASSLYGQTDTQYF. CDR3 in DNA: TGTGCCAGCAGCTTATATGGACAGACAGATACGCAGTATTTT.

This clone was detected ten times or more. The V gene is TRBV11-2, the J gene TRBJ1-3; D gene uncertain. Between the trimmed V and J ends, which lost 0 bases and 9 bases, there was a span of 9 bases. The germline gives CDR1 SGHAT, CDR2 FQNNGV. This CDR3 is 13 amino acids long. The CDR3 loop reads CASSLDLDGTIYF. Here the CDR3 DNA reads TGTGCCAGCAGCTTAGACTTGGACGGCACCATATATTTT.

This clone was observed at least ten times. A much larger clone differs from this one at a single base, so this may be a read error. The V gene is TRBV6-1, the J gene TRBJ1-5, with TRBD1 matching over 9 bases. CDR3 size: 17 residues. Germline V gene sequence: CDR1 MNHNS, CDR2 SASEGT. Trimming cost V 10 bases and J 0 bases; bases outside gene matches: 13. This CDR3 is CATLGGTGFGSNQPQHF. In DNA, the CDR3 is TGTGCCACCCTAGGGGGGACAGGGTTCGGTAGCAATCAGCCCCAGCATTTT.

This rearrangement joins TRBV20-1 to TRBJ2-1; D is possibly TRBD2 (5 bases). Trimming pared 4 bases from V and 8 bases from J, leaving 18 bases between. Germline V gene sequence: CDR1 DFQATT, CDR2 SNEGSKA (reference sequence). The CDR3 consists of 14 residues. The CDR3 DNA is TGCAGTGCTAACGGCGATAGGAGGAGCGATGAGCAGTTCTTC. Translation: CSANGDRRSDEQFF.

This clone was counted at least ten times. A read error may account for a junction end that differs from germline. The rearrangement uses TRBV20-1 and TRBJ2-7; 16 bases match TRBD2. The CDR3 consists of 16 residues. CDR1 and CDR2 from the germline V gene are DFQATT and SNEGSKA (reference sequence). DNA for the CDR3: TGCAGTGCTGGAGAAGGGACTAGCGGGAGGGCCTACGAGCAGTACTTC. It is translated as CSAGEGTSGRAYEQYF.

As regards this clone: The CDR3 does not end in the conserved phenylalanine or tryptophan, so this is likely a read error. The J gene is TRBJ2-3, the V gene TRBV27; the match to TRBD2 covers 11 bases. Trimming cost V 0 bases and J 2 bases; bases outside gene matches: 4. This CDR3 has 17 amino acids. CDR1 and CDR2 from the germline V gene are MNHEY and SMNVEV (reference sequence). Here the CDR3 DNA reads TGTGCCAGCAGTTTATCTATAGCGGGAGGGCACACAGATACGCAGTATTGT. It codes for CASSLSIAGGHTDTQYC.

This clone occurred many times. The chain links TRBV29-1 to TRBJ2-2; tentative D call: TRBD2 (6 bases). The germline V gene has CDR1 SQVTM and CDR2 ANQGSEA. This CDR3 region has 15 residues. Trimming stripped 6 bases from V and 1 base from J, with 15 bases between. The CDR3 is CSVATGGWNTGELFF. In DNA, the CDR3 is TGCAGCGTCGCAACCGGAGGGTGGAACACCGGGGAGCTGTTTTTT.

This clone was counted at least ten times. The chain recombines TRBV11-3 with TRBJ2-1; 8 bases agree with TRBD2. Germline trimming cut 1 base from V and 6 bases from J; bases unmatched to any gene: 11. This CDR3 spans 17 amino acids. Germline V gene sequence: CDR1 SGHNT, CDR2 YENEEA. The CDR3, as DNA: TGTGCCAGCAGCTTAGGCGGTGGCGGGAGGTCCGTCAATGAGCAGTTCTTC. Amino acid sequence: CASSLGGGGRSVNEQFF.

This clone was detected many times. This chain uses TRBV9 with TRBJ2-3; D remains unclear. The CDR3 consists of 16 residues. The V and J ends lost 6 bases and 0 bases respectively, with 17 bases between them. Germline values: CDR1 SGDLS, CDR2 YYNGEE. CDR3 nucleotide sequence: TGTGCCAGCACCTTAGATATAGGTGGGAGCACAGATACGCAGTATTTT. Translated, it gives CASTLDIGGSTDTQYF.

V gene TRBV20-1 combines with J gene TRBJ2-3; 11 bases agree with TRBD2. The J segment lost 2 bases and the V segment lost 2 bases, leaving 6 bases of the junction unmatched. CDR3 length equals 16 residues. CDR1 is DFQATT and CDR2 is SNEGSKA in the germline V gene (reference sequence). Here the CDR3 reads CSARSIAGGYTDTQYF. The CDR3 DNA reads TGCAGTGCTAGATCTATAGCGGGGGGGTACACAGATACGCAGTATTTT.

The table lists this clone with many counts. The chain uses TRBV24-1 and TRBJ2-3, with TRBD2 as a possible D gene (6 bases). The CDR3 runs 17 residues. Germline CDR1 reads KGHDR; CDR2 reads SFDVKD. V was shortened by 6 bases and J by 2 bases, with 20 bases between the two germline ends. The CDR3 here is CATSPRRASETTDTQYF. CDR3 DNA sequence: TGTGCCACCAGTCCGAGGAGGGCTAGCGAAACCACAGATACGCAGTATTTT.

This clone was counted ten times or more. This chain uses TRBV3-1 with TRBJ1-1, with D perhaps matching TRBD1 (6 bases). This CDR3 is built from 15 residues. The germline V gene encodes CDR1 LGHDT and CDR2 YNNKEL (reference sequence). V was clipped by 3 bases and J by 4 bases, with 15 bases between them. The CDR3 bases are TGTGCCAGCAGCCACCGGTCCCAGGGGCTCACTGAAGCTTTCTTT. This codes for CASSHRSQGLTEAFF.

This clone was seen ten or more times. The chain uses TRBV4-1 and TRBJ2-7, with 7 bases identical to TRBD2. Germline V gives CDR1 MGHRA, CDR2 YSYEKL. The CDR3 runs to 15 residues. The trim removed 1 base at V and 3 bases at J, leaving 6 bases unmatched. The CDR3 is CASSQGAGEIYEQYF. DNA for the CDR3: TGCGCCAGCAGCCAAGGGGCGGGAGAAATCTACGAGCAGTACTTC.

This rearrangement joins TRBV5-1 to TRBJ1-4; 9 positions match TRBD1. Per germline, CDR1 SGHRS and CDR2 YFSETQ. The V and J ends lost 4 bases and 9 bases, in that order; junction bases with no gene match: 7. The CDR3 loop spans 14 amino acids. Written as DNA, the CDR3 is TGCGCCAGCAGCACGGGACAGGGAAAACAAAAACTGTTTTTT. Residues: CASSTGQGKQKLFF.